The clone carrying this TCR beta chain has a handful of counts. Its specificity is not known. A second PCR, run for 7 to 11 cycles, used a sample-barcoded 5' primer plus a J-beta primer mix. TCRdb fed the 5' RACE reads into MiXCR, producing one record per CDR3 protein. Among roughly 1,000,000 distinct CDR3 sequences, under 30% were seen once, and the ten largest hold about 0.8%. CDR1 and CDR2 (germline): ENHRY, SYGVKD. The V end lost 7 bases, the J end lost 7 bases, and 31 bases lay between the germline ends. The CDR3 sequence is 18 residues long. This sample is drawn from a study of blood T cells in healthy people across ages. Findings and limits, study-wide: Estimated diversity, derived from one million T cells, was regarded as an underestimate.

Another study also made use of these data, one on T cells of mothers and their children.

The clonotype comes from a girl aged 2-15 years in good health. The chain employs TRBV10-3 and TRBJ1-2; D is unclear. Sequenced material: blood. The CDR3 nucleotides are TGTGCCATCACGGCGGATCGCGGCGGCCGCTCCTTTCTCTTTGGCTACACCTTC. Amino acids: CAITADRGGRSFLFGYTF.